This T cell receptor beta chain comes out of a study of blood T cell repertoires in COVID-19. Seattle-derived patients entered the study during active infection and were followed longitudinally. Germline lookup yields CDR1 MNHEY and CDR2 SMNVEV (reference sequence). The CDR3 is made up of 15 amino acids. Germline trimming cut 4 bases from V and 6 bases from J; bases unmatched to any gene: 6. Libraries were prepared by immunoSEQ multiplex PCR; TCRdb keeps only in-frame clonotypes and omits some of them. The sample lists approximately 190,000 clones, more than 75% seen once, with 7.8% in the top ten. This TCR was sampled from a woman in her fifties or sixties with COVID-19, enrolled during active disease. The sample taken for sequencing was peripheral blood. The chain recombines TRBV27 with TRBJ2-7; 13 positions agree with TRBD2. Here the CDR3 DNA reads TGTGCCAGCAGTTCCCGGACTAGCGGGAGTGGCGAGCAGTACTTC. This translates into CASSSRTSGSGEQYF.